Below, 18 T cell receptor beta chains from the same sample are listed, as sequenced in a study of T cell clonotyping in hematopoietic cell transplantation. Measured with immunoSEQ multiplex PCR; TCRdb has only the in-frame clones, and not every one. The sample yields some 16,000 clones, around 93% seen once. Time point: recipient sample about 28 days before transplant, after cytoreduction. The sequenced sample was peripheral blood mononuclear cells, obtained before stem cell transplant. The receptors shown here come from a man aged 18 to 30 with biphenotypic leukemia. Some clones in this sample may be carry-over from other donors' samples.

The chain joins TRBV6-5 to TRBJ2-2, with 9 nucleotides matching TRBD1. V was clipped by 6 bases and J by 7 bases; unmatched bases: 9. This CDR3 has 15 residues. From germline, CDR1 is MNHEY and CDR2 SVGAGI. This chain's CDR3 is CASSRQGVEGGELFF. CDR3 coding DNA: TGTGCCAGCAGCCGACAGGGGGTGGAGGGCGGGGAGCTGTTTTTT.

The chain couples TRBV30 to TRBJ2-5, with 9 nucleotides matching TRBD1. V was pared by 0 bases and J by 1 base, with 6 bases of the junction left unmatched. The germline gives CDR1 GTSNPN, CDR2 SVGIG (reference sequence). This CDR3 has 16 amino acids. CDR3 sequence (DNA): TGTGCCTGGAGTGTACAGGGACAGGGCGTCCAAGAGACCCAGTACTTC. Its translation: CAWSVQGQGVQETQYF.

The V gene is TRBV4-3, the J gene TRBJ2-3; 11 positions match TRBD2. This CDR3 has 18 residues. V was pared by 0 bases and J by 6 bases, with 11 bases of the junction left unmatched. Looked up from germline, CDR1 is LGHNA and CDR2 is YSLEER. CDR3 sequence (DNA): TGCGCCAGCAGCCAAGACGGGGCTTCTAGCGGGGGGTGGGATACGCAGTATTTT. Encoded protein: CASSQDGASSGGWDTQYF.

CDR3 sequence reads: CASSSRDGSSYEQYF. As DNA, the CDR3 is TGTGCCAGCAGTAGCCGGGACGGGAGCTCCTACGAGCAGTACTTC. This chain uses TRBV6-5 with TRBJ2-7, with a weak D call TRBD2 (6 bases). With 5 bases removed from V and 0 bases from J, the gap between germline ends came to 14 bases. The germline V gene has CDR1 MNHEY and CDR2 SVGAGI. This CDR3 spans 15 amino acids.

The chain uses TRBV5-6 and TRBJ2-5; 8 bases map to TRBD1. Trimming took 4 bases from V and 2 from J; bases not matched to a gene: 1. CDR1 is SGHDT, CDR2 YYEEEE, per germline. This CDR3 contains 13 residues. As DNA, the CDR3 is TGTGCCAGCAGCCGGGACAGGCAAGAGACCCAGTACTTC. It translates to CASSRDRQETQYF.

This rearrangement joins TRBV5-1 to TRBJ2-3, with TRBD1 as a possible D gene (6 bases). The germline gives CDR1 SGHRS, CDR2 YFSETQ. This CDR3 comprises 13 residues. Trimming cost V 5 bases and J 6 bases, with 13 bases left between them. The CDR3 spells CASRTGLGDTQYF. Written as DNA, the CDR3 is TGCGCCAGCAGAACAGGGTTAGGTGATACGCAGTATTTT.

V and J are TRBV10-1 and TRBJ1-2; 11 bases agree with TRBD1. Trimming took 2 bases from V and 8 from J; bases not matched to a gene: 10. The CDR3 covers 16 residues. Germline V gene data show CDR1 as WNHNN and CDR2 as SYGVQD (reference sequence). The CDR3, as DNA: TGCGCCAGCAGTGAGAGTCTCGGACAGGGGGCGTCGGGCTACACCTTC. This gives the protein CASSESLGQGASGYTF.

The V gene is TRBV6-5, the J gene TRBJ2-2, with no clear D. The CDR3 is made up of 15 amino acids. Per germline, CDR1 MNHEY and CDR2 SVGAGI. V lost 7 bases to trimming and J lost 2 bases, with 14 bases between them. CDR3 DNA: TGTGCCAGCACTCTACAACCTCTAAACACCGGGGAGCTGTTTTTT. Its translation is CASTLQPLNTGELFF.

The rearrangement links TRBV6-5 to TRBJ2-2, with D tentatively TRBD2 (6 bases). Germline V CDR1 and CDR2: MNHEY, SVGAGI. The CDR3 totals 14 residues. Trimming removed 8 bases at V and 0 bases at J, with 10 bases between. CDR3 DNA: TGTGCCAGCTGGACTATTGCGAACACCGGGGAGCTGTTTTTT. Encoded protein: CASWTIANTGELFF.

The rearrangement links TRBV7-8 to TRBJ1-2, with 7 bases that match TRBD1. Germline CDR1 and CDR2: SGHVS and FQNEAQ. This CDR3 region has 14 residues. V was clipped by 5 bases and J by 1 base; unmatched bases: 4. For the CDR3, the DNA is TGTGCCAGCAGCACCCAGGGGGGTAACTATGGCTACACCTTC. As protein: CASSTQGGNYGYTF.

This chain joins TRBV18 and TRBJ2-7; 12 nucleotides agree with TRBD2. J was trimmed by 5 bases and V by 2 bases; bases with no gene match: 7. CDR1 and CDR2 from the germline V gene are KGHSH and LQKENI. This CDR3 is built from 16 residues. The CDR3 sequence is CASSPSLAGGQDEQYF. The CDR3 DNA reads TGTGCCAGCTCACCAAGTCTAGCGGGGGGGCAAGACGAGCAGTACTTC.

V and J are TRBV20-1 and TRBJ2-7; D remains unclear. Trimming cost V 3 bases and J 6 bases, with 9 bases left between them. CDR3 length equals 11 residues. The germline V gene encodes CDR1 DFQATT and CDR2 SNEGSKA (reference sequence). In DNA form, the CDR3 reads TGCAGTGCTAGTAAAGGCGGCGAGCAGTACTTC. Translation: CSASKGGEQYF.

The chain is built from TRBV2 and TRBJ2-7; weak D call: TRBD2 (5 bases). Germline V lookup: CDR1 SNHLY, CDR2 FYNNEI. The V and J ends lost 4 bases and 6 bases respectively, with 13 bases between them. CDR3 size: 13 residues. This chain's CDR3 is CASSGRIDLEQYF. The DNA of the CDR3 is TGTGCCAGCAGTGGGAGGATTGATCTCGAGCAGTACTTC. The whole variable domain, filled in from reference TRBV2 and TRBJ2-7, reads EPEVTQTPSHQVTQMGQEVILRCVPISNHLYFYWYRQILGQKVEFLVSFYNNEISEKSEIFDDQFSVERPDGSNFTLKIRSTKLEDSAMYFCASSGRIDLEQYFGPGTRLTVT.

This sequence joins TRBV4-1 and TRBJ1-2, with D unclear. The V end lost 1 base, the J end lost 7 bases, and 13 bases lay between the germline ends. CDR3 size: 14 residues. Per germline, CDR1 MGHRA and CDR2 YSYEKL. Here the CDR3 reads CASSQGPGFGGYTF. DNA for the CDR3: TGCGCCAGCAGCCAAGGTCCGGGGTTCGGTGGCTACACCTTC.

As for this clone: This is likely a read error, given that the CDR3 carries no conserved phenylalanine or tryptophan at its end. The genes are TRBV29-1 and TRBJ2-7; 8 nucleotides agree with TRBD2. CDR3 length: 11 amino acids. Germline CDR1 is SQVTM and CDR2 is ANQGSEA. V lost 7 bases to trimming and J lost 5 bases; unmatched junction nucleotides: 4. This chain's CDR3 is CSAGGGDEQYL. The CDR3, as DNA: TGCAGCGCCGGGGGGGGCGACGAGCAGTACCTC.

This sequence joins TRBV6-1 and TRBJ2-7; D remains ambiguous. Germline loops: CDR1 MNHNS, CDR2 SASEGT. Trimming cost V 8 bases and J 1 base, with 9 bases left between them. The CDR3 length is 12 residues. The CDR3 is CASGLLSYEQYF. CDR3 coding DNA: TGTGCCAGCGGTCTACTTTCCTACGAGCAGTACTTC.

The gene calls are TRBV2 and TRBJ2-5, with a possible D match to TRBD1 (6 bases). Looked up from germline, CDR1 is SNHLY and CDR2 is FYNNEI. The length of the CDR3 is 14 residues. V was clipped by 4 bases and J by 4 bases, with 13 bases between them. The CDR3 nucleotides are TGTGCCAGCAGTGTAACAGGGTTGGGAGAGACCCAGTACTTC. It codes for CASSVTGLGETQYF.

The gene calls are TRBV30 and TRBJ1-1; D may be TRBD1 (6 bases). From germline, CDR1 is GTSNPN and CDR2 SVGIG (reference sequence). V dropped 2 bases and J dropped 0 bases, with 10 bases sitting between them. CDR3 length: 14 residues. CDR3 loop: CAWSRTAVNTEAFF. The CDR3 nucleotides read TGTGCCTGGAGTCGGACAGCAGTGAACACTGAAGCTTTCTTT.